This T cell receptor (beta chain) was sequenced for a study of T cell repertoires in cytomegalovirus infection. The CDR3 is 12 amino acids. Per the germline V gene, CDR1 is SGHTA and CDR2 is FQGNSA. With 5 bases removed from V and 6 bases from J, the gap between germline ends came to 10 bases. This clonotype appeared a few times. Via MiXCR, TCRdb re-called the reads, giving one row per CDR3 protein. The sample includes fewer than 300,000 distinct CDR3 sequences, around 25% of them seen just once. This clonotype was obtained from a human donor in good health (CMV status not recorded). Some clones in this sample may be carry-over from other donors' samples. The chain employs TRBV7-2 and TRBJ1-1; D is unclear. The sequencing sample was made of PBMCs. The CDR3 nucleotides read TGTGCCAGCAGCACAAACTTCGCTGAAGCTTTCTTT. Translation: CASSTNFAEAFF.